This T cell receptor (beta chain) is from a study of graft-versus-host responses after intestinal transplantation (dated by TCRdb to the early 2020s). The study in broad terms: The transplants that recipients received were multivisceral, liver-intestinal, or isolated intestinal. All recipients received anti-thymocyte globulin induction followed by maintenance tacrolimus and steroids for 3 to 4 years. Graft-versus-host and host-versus-graft alloreactive T cell clones were tracked in the graft, circulation and bone marrow after intestinal transplantation using bulk TCR-beta CDR3 sequencing. Alloreactive clones were identified by sequencing pre-transplant mixed lymphocyte reaction products and comparing these products with unstimulated pre-transplant donor and recipient T cells. The cohort enrolled under 30 intestinal transplant recipients, one of whom was a retransplant, and a few patients without pretransplant specimens were excluded. A peak of at least 4% donor T cells among recipient peripheral blood mononuclear cells was the definition used for donor T cell macrochimerism. Samples from a few later patients were sequenced in-house on an Illumina MiSeq with MiXCR processing rather than by the commercial service.

The library was prepared using the immunoSEQ multiplex PCR assay. For most patients, genomic DNA was isolated using the Qiagen DNeasy Blood and Tissue Kit and was shipped frozen to Adaptive Biotechnologies for TCR sequencing. Adaptive Biotechnologies carried out high-throughput TCR-beta CDR3 sequencing of genomic DNA for most patients. The study's processing was this. Adaptive's ImmunoSEQ software supplied the TCR sequencing data for around 17 patients, while MiXCR and VDJtools were used to process a few other patients. CD4 versus CD8 sorting errors were corrected by removing sequences found in both subsets at a frequency ratio below 5:1. CDR3 nucleotide sequences shared by donor and recipient were removed because the origin of these sequences could not be assigned. To count as alloreactive, a clone needed at least 2-fold expansion over unstimulated cells and a minimum CFSE-low frequency of 0.002% (template counts) or 0.001% (read counts). Clones detected in sequenced pre-transplant spleen, lymph node, or MLR CFSE-low populations of the donor or recipient were defined as mappable. The cumulative frequency of alloreactive clones was calculated as a percentage of all sequences, weighted by copy number. TCRdb limited this immuneACCESS table to in-frame rearrangements with V and J called. A share of clones is missing; checked studies link under half to unresolved V genes, and the rest is unexplained. V and J calls and clone size are copied from that table; D and trimming were computed from the DNA. The sample data list about 110,000 clones, and roughly 93% of these were observed just once. Clones ranked in the top ten supply 0.45% to 0.65% of the sample.

Concerning this clone: Its cognate antigen has yet to be identified. No clone much larger than this one lies a single base away; base qualities are absent.

Findings and caveats that apply to the study as a whole: Conclusions were limited by the relatively low number and heterogeneity of intestinal transplant patients. Early after transplant, peak levels of circulating GvH clones were found to be associated with declines in HvG clones. Patients with donor T cell macrochimerism had high GvH to HvG T cell clonal ratios in their allografts. GvH clones were detected in recipient bone marrow, and some of these GvH clones were observed earlier in ileal mucosa or blood, consistent with an intestinal mucosal origin.

The time point tag for this specimen amounts to: cells obtained before transplantation from donor or recipient. CD3+CD4+ and CD3+CD8+ populations were FACS-sorted from unstimulated pre-transplant donor and recipient cells taken from spleen or lymph nodes. The starting material was unstimulated CD8+ T cells sorted from spleen or lymph node cells, obtained before intestinal transplant. This clonotype was obtained from a human donor who received an intestinal transplant.

The DNA reads TGTGCCAGCAGCTTAGCGATCACAGATACGCAGTATTTT. Translated, it reads CASSLAITDTQYF. The rearrangement combines TRBV7-9 with TRBJ2-3; no D gene call is confident. In the germline V gene (reference sequence), CDR1 corresponds to SEHNR and CDR2 to FQNEAQ. The CDR3 spans 13 residues, from the cysteine through the phenylalanine. The DNA shown is the 39-base CDR3, in frame from base 1. Trimming takes 0 bases from V and 2 bases from J, and the germline ends sit 3 bases apart.